This T cell receptor beta chain was captured by sequencing in a study of control samples from healthy donors and cancer patients. Profiling relied on immunoSEQ multiplex PCR, and the TCRdb table lists in-frame clones only, not all of them. The table shows 100,000 to 150,000 clones, with approximately 90% occurring only once. V shed 4 bases and J shed 5 bases, with 15 bases lying between them. CDR1 is SGHDN, CDR2 FVKESK, per germline. The CDR3 consists of 15 residues. The sequenced material came from blood. The receptor comes from a man in his late teens or twenties in good health. The chain couples TRBV14 to TRBJ2-1; D may match TRBD1 or TRBD2 (7 bases each). The CDR3 DNA reads TGTGCCAGCAGCCCGCCAGGGAGGGGGCACAATGAGCAGTTCTTC. It encodes CASSPPGRGHNEQFF.